This T cell receptor (beta chain) was observed in a study of Tregs in tolerant kidney transplant recipients (dated by TCRdb to 2018 to 2020). With respect to the entire study: The study applied TCRbeta sequencing to find donor-specific regulatory T cells before combined kidney and bone marrow transplantation and then followed those same cells after transplant. The study at large found these results: For some patients, the PCR primers changed as time went on, which meant samples from those patients could not be compared with one another at the nucleotide level. In tolerant patients, donor-specific Tregs expanded more than Tregs overall, which suggests antigen-driven rather than nonspecific expansion. Because the study included only a small number of patients, the results must be confirmed in larger populations and under other immunosuppression protocols. Biological reproducibility was not directly addressed, though technical replication error appeared minimal. Expanding Tregs with activated donor B cells appeared to identify the most biologically relevant and donor-specific TCRbeta repertoire.

As regards this clone: Its antigen target is currently unknown. Nothing much larger sits one base from this clone, and base qualities are not available.

The transplants used related donors with nonmyeloablative bone marrow transplantation, and mixed chimerism in the human trials was transient. Unstimulated Tregs (CD4+CD25+CD127-), CD4+ non-Tregs (CD4+CD25-), CD4 and CD8 cells were FACS-sorted from thawed PBMCs. A few combined kidney and bone marrow transplant recipients from the ITN036ST trial were included as patients, and samples were available only from these trial subjects. Healthy control blood was processed to PBMCs by Ficoll density gradient and cryopreserved, and patient PBMCs were collected before and after transplant. For TCRbeta CDR3 sequencing, genomic DNA was extracted from sorted cells using the QIAGEN DNeasy Blood and Tissue Kit. Through immunoSEQ, high-throughput TCRbeta CDR3 sequencing was done commercially, including PCR amplification with internal controls and bias correction. On the authors' methods: A unique productive TCRbeta sequence was defined by the CDR3 nucleotide sequence when primers matched, and otherwise by the CDR3 amino acid sequence together with the Vbeta and Jbeta genes. To correct for sorting error, sequences found in more than one sorted population at a frequency ratio of 2:1 or less were discarded, and the remaining shared sequences were assigned to the population with the higher frequency. Sequences were defined as donor-reactive when expanded at least 5-fold in CFSE-low cells versus unstimulated cells and present at a frequency of at least 0.01% in CFSE-low cells. Repertoire divergence was quantified by Jensen-Shannon divergence calculated from the top 100 TCRbeta sequences ranked by frequency. For samples with multiple sequencing runs, sorting error was corrected in each run separately before the runs were combined. TCRdb holds this immuneACCESS table with in-frame rearrangements only. Some clones are missing; in checked studies, unresolved V genes explain under half, and the rest has no known cause. V, J and clone size reflect that table, while D and trimming were determined from the DNA. A total of fewer than 55,000 clones appear in this sample, about nine tenths of them only once. The leading ten clones occupy about 16% of the sample.

The germline V gene specifies SGHAT as CDR1 and FQNNGV as CDR2. Counted from cysteine to phenylalanine, this CDR3 has 10 amino acids. Only the CDR3 DNA is retained, 30 bases long and in frame from the first base. A distance of 8 bases separates the germline ends of V and J, which lose 4 bases and 12 bases respectively. The sample here was CD8+ T cells from blood (PBMCs), taken 12 months after the transplant. The TCR originated in a human patient who received a combined kidney and bone marrow transplant. After a transplant, some T cells may be the graft donor's own cells. The receptor chain draws on TRBV11-2 and TRBJ2-3, with the D gene too uncertain to name. The encoded CDR3 is CASSSNSQYF. The DNA reads as follows: TGTGCCAGCAGCTCGAACAGCCAGTATTTT.